This T cell receptor (beta chain) was documented in a study of T cells expressing NK-cell markers (dated by TCRdb to 2020 to 2022). Context from the whole study: About eight donors provided sorted CD3+CD56+NKG2C+, CD3+CD56+NKG2C- and CD3+CD56-NKG2C+ T-cell subsets, whose TCR beta-chain repertoires were profiled. Among the eight sequenced donors, only one was HCMV-seronegative, while the other seven were HCMV-seropositive. The study sequenced eight donors, all healthy volunteers chosen at random: three men and five women. The libraries were sequenced on Illumina HiSeq 2000/2500, MiSeq or NextSeq, producing 2 x 150 bp reads. The study at large found these results: In over five donors, the dominant CD3+CD56+NKG2C+ clonotypes were among the top 10 CD8+ clonotypes and accounted for about 1.0-7.5% of CD8+ T cells. Whether the expanded NKG2C-expressing T cell clones were specific for HCMV antigens was left unclear. Those dominant clonotypes were again the most abundant among CD3+CD56-NKG2C+ cells in a handful of donors, at about 25-60.1%.

Sequencing was performed on an Illumina HiSeq 2000. The TCR beta cDNA libraries were made using 5'RACE template switching, a step that added both a universal primer site and unique molecular identifiers. cDNA synthesis was primed from the TCR beta constant segment, followed by two successive PCR amplification steps. From the authors' description of their analysis: Reads were demultiplexed and grouped by UMI with MIGEC, and clonotypes were assembled and quantified with MiTCR. To remove erroneous sequences, TCR cDNA sequences were retained only when supported by two or more reads. The tcR package was used for downstream repertoire analysis, and clonotypes were matched between fractions using CDR3 nucleotide sequence together with V segment. Antigen specificity was annotated against VDJdb with VDJmatch, allowing one amino acid substitution in CDR3. Each entry corresponds to one CDR3 protein sequence from reads that TCRdb reprocessed, and DNA is not given. TCRdb assigned the V and J calls; the authors' analysis was not used. The data table for this sample lists about 180,000 distinct CDR3 sequences. The ten largest make up around 20% of the sample.

To determine HCMV serostatus, a commercial ELISA kit was used to detect HCMV-specific IgG in serum. Ficoll density gradient centrifugation was used to isolate peripheral blood mononuclear cells from blood. A note on this clonotype: Its cognate antigen has yet to be identified.

Sequenced material: blood T cells: a sorted CD56 or NKG2C T cell subset, CD4+ or CD8+ T cells, or bulk PBMC T cells (not recorded which). The TCR originated in a woman aged 18-69 years in good health.

The CDR3 reads as follows: CASRGQDSYEQYF. The V and J genes are TRBV19 and TRBJ2-7. In the germline V gene (reference sequence), CDR1 corresponds to LNHDA and CDR2 to SQIVND. The cysteine opens and the phenylalanine closes a CDR3 of 13 amino acids. The entry carries no DNA sequence. Beyond the CDR3, the reference TRBV19 and TRBJ2-7 genes provide the residues; the full variable domain reads: DGGITQSPKYLFRKEGQNVTLSCEQNLNHDAMYWYRQDPGQGLRLIYYSQIVNDFQKGDIAEGYSVSREKKESFPLTVTSAQKNPTAFYLCASRGQDSYEQYFGPGTRLTVT.